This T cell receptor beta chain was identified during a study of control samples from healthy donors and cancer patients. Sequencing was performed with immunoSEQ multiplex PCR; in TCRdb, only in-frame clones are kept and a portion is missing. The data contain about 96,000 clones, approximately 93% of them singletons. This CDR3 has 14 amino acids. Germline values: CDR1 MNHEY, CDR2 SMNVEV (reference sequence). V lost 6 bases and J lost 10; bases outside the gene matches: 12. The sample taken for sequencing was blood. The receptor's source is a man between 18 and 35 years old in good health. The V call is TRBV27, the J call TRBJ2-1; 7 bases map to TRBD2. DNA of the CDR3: TGTGCCAGCAGGCCAACCGGACTAGGATACGAGCAGTTCTTC. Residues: CASRPTGLGYEQFF.